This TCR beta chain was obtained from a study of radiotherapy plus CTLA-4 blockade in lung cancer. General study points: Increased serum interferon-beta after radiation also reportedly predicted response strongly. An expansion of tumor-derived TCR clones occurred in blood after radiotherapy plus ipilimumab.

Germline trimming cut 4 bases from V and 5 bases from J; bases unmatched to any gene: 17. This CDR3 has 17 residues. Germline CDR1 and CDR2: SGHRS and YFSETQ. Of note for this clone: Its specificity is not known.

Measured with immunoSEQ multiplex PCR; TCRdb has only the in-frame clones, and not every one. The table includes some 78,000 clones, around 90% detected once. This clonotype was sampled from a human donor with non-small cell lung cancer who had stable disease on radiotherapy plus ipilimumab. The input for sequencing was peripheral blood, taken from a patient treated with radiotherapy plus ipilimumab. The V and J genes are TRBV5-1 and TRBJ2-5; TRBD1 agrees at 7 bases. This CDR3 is CASSPFIETGMMETQYF. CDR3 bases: TGCGCCAGCAGCCCTTTTATCGAGACAGGGATGATGGAGACCCAGTACTTC.